A selection of T cell receptor beta chains follows, all from one sample in a study of blood T cell repertoires in COVID-19. Sequencing used immunoSEQ multiplex PCR; TCRdb keeps in-frame clones, though not all of them. The sample carries 120,000 or so clones, 85% to 90% recorded once. Sequencing used peripheral blood. These receptors originate from a man aged 45-65 years with acute or convalescent COVID-19. Both conserved end residues are trimmed from each CDR3. The order of the fields is J gene, V gene, CDR3 protein.

TRBJ1-3 TRBV19 ASSQRVGNTIY
TRBJ2-3 TRBV24-1 ATSGGISTDTQY
TRBJ1-5 TRBV6-5 ASTAVIYSNQPQH
TRBJ2-1 TRBV18 ASSPTSGYDSYNEQF
TRBJ2-5 TRBV2 ASSTQGARETQY
TRBJ1-3 TRBV9 ASSVGPGGTLSSGNTIY
TRBJ2-2 TRBV9 ASSAEAWNTGELF
TRBJ2-7 TRBV7-8 ASSSVTFPSYEQY
TRBJ2-7 TRBV11-2 ASSPSGAGVSYEQY
TRBJ1-5 TRBV30 AWGQINSNQPQH
TRBJ1-5 TRBV5-8 ASSLERGWDNQPQH
TRBJ2-1 TRBV19 ASSIPTGIRTRNEQF
TRBJ1-1 TRBV5-4 ASSLAGVGDTEAF
TRBJ2-1 TRBV10-3 ASLAGETYNEQF
TRBJ2-2 TRBV6-6 ASSQRTGPGELF
TRBJ1-2 TRBV9 ASSVGTGGIYGYT
TRBJ1-2 TRBV11-3 ASSPDGTGGYGYT
TRBJ2-1 TRBV27 ASKWVAGEVSNEQF
TRBJ1-6 TRBV6-5 ASRQGQYNSPLH
TRBJ2-5 TRBV5-1 ASSHTSAQETQY
TRBJ2-1 TRBV15 ATSRTSGSNYNEQF
TRBJ2-7 TRBV30 AWRTTRGPYEQY
TRBJ2-1 TRBV19 ASSIGPSGSEQF
TRBJ2-7 TRBV9 ASSVGGSPYEQY
TRBJ2-7 TRBV29-1 SVEAGGSSYEQY
TRBJ1-1 TRBV19 ASSIDWDTNTEAF
TRBJ1-1 TRBV19 ASSAPDGINTEAF
TRBJ2-5 TRBV18 ASSLQEETQY
TRBJ2-3 TRBV6-5 APRTRELDTQY
TRBJ2-5 TRBV11-3 ASRSSGRSETQY
TRBJ2-5 TRBV19 ASSSDRGETQY
TRBJ2-3 TRBV20-1 SATGADTQY
TRBJ2-7 TRBV11-1 ASSPGGAVYEQY
TRBJ1-2 TRBV5-1 ASRQDNYGYT
TRBJ2-3 TRBV11-2 ASAMVGLAGVTQY
TRBJ1-5 TRBV7-8 ASSFYTGISNQPQH
TRBJ1-1 TRBV10-3 AISVTGGVEAF
TRBJ2-1 TRBV18 ASSPDRDYNEQF
TRBJ1-1 TRBV11-3 ASVIGGARTEAF
TRBJ1-3 TRBV19 ASSQQGPGNTIY
TRBJ1-5 TRBV18 ASSPPPGRDQPQH
TRBJ2-1 TRBV18 ASSPPLSNEQF
TRBJ1-2 TRBV11-3 ASSLDRGGYT
TRBJ1-6 TRBV5-8 ASSLGQGYRSPLH
TRBJ2-3 TRBV2 ASRAARYTDTQY
TRBJ2-1 TRBV5-1 ASSLLAGDYNEQF